This T cell receptor (beta chain) came from a study of regulatory T cells in long-lasting Graves disease. Whole-study findings and limits: Whereas new patients shared some 970 public clonotypes, persistent patients shared more, at 2,500 to 3,500.

CDR3 regions were amplified by Arm-PCR using iRepertoire HTBI primers to build TCR beta libraries. One entry per CDR3 protein, called by TCRdb with MiXCR from the multiplex PCR reads. The sample has 620,000 or so distinct CDR3 sequences; around 15% are singletons. Time point denoted: newly diagnosed GD, antithyroid drugs for less than 3 months. From RNA extracted from PBMCs, the TCR library was made. CDR1 is DFQATT and CDR2 is SNEGSKA in the germline V gene (reference sequence). V lost 3 bases, J lost 2 bases, and 8 bases stayed unmatched. The CDR3 is made up of 15 amino acids. This clonotype was seen a few times. What it binds is unknown. Separately, the same data were catalogued under a study of T cells in Graves' hyperthyroidism and ophthalmopathy.

The chain uses TRBV20-1 and TRBJ2-3; 7 positions agree with TRBD2. The specimen was peripheral blood mononuclear cells (PBMCs), collected at new diagnosis, from a patient treated with antithyroid drugs. The sequence came from a woman in her twenties or thirties with Graves disease. CDR3 in amino acids: CSARSLAETTDTQYF. CDR3 sequence (DNA): TGCAGTGCTAGGAGCCTAGCGGAAACCACAGATACGCAGTATTTT.